The 8 T cell receptor beta chains below come from one sample, sequenced in a study of CD8 T cells in ankylosing spondylitis. Each CDR3 protein gets one entry after TCRdb re-called the 5' RACE reads with MiXCR. The top ten clones hold approximately 4% of a sample with tens of thousands of distinct CDR3 sequences, over 3.5% of them seen once. The specimen was blood, either unsorted or a sorted T cell fraction (not recorded which). These receptors all come from a female donor with ankylosing spondylitis or in good health (not recorded which).

This clonotype is categorized as medium-sized. This chain links TRBV9 with TRBJ1-1, with 9 nucleotides matching TRBD1. V shed 5 bases and J 8 bases; nucleotides not matched to a gene: 16. The CDR3 consists of 16 residues. Germline assignment: CDR1 SGDLS and CDR2 YYNGEE. CDR3 in DNA: TGTGCCAGCAGTACGGGACAGGGAATTACCTCAGGCGAAGCTTTCTTT. Protein product: CASSTGQGITSGEAFF.

This clonotype came up a few times. The V call is TRBV9, the J call TRBJ1-1, with TRBD1 matching over 7 bases. CDR1 SGDLS and CDR2 YYNGEE come from the germline V gene. This CDR3 is built from 14 residues. The V and J ends lost 4 bases and 2 bases, in that order; junction bases with no gene match: 5. DNA for the CDR3: TGTGCCAGCAGCCGGGACAGCCTTAACACTGAAGCTTTCTTT. It encodes CASSRDSLNTEAFF. Drawing the rest from reference TRBV9 and TRBJ1-1, the complete variable domain is DSGVTQTPKHLITATGQRVTLRCSPRSGDLSVYWYQQSLDQGLQFLIQYYNGEERAKGNILERFSAQQFPDLHSELNLSSLELGDSALYFCASSRDSLNTEAFFGQGTRLTVV.

This clonotype was seen at least ten times. The V call is TRBV9, the J call TRBJ2-5, with a tentative D call TRBD1 (5 bases). Looked up from germline, CDR1 is SGDLS and CDR2 is YYNGEE. V was pared by 1 base and J by 2 bases, with 6 bases between. CDR3 length: 13 amino acids. CDR3 sequence reads: CASSVPGQETQYF. CDR3 nucleotides: TGTGCCAGCAGCGTACCAGGGCAAGAGACCCAGTACTTC.

This clonotype was detected many times. The genes are TRBV9 and TRBJ2-1, with D tentatively TRBD1 or TRBD2 (5 bases each). V lost 4 bases, J lost 0 bases, and 20 bases lay in between. CDR1 and CDR2 from the germline V gene are SGDLS and YYNGEE. CDR3 size: 18 residues. The CDR3 sequence: CASSLRPLTGGSYNEQFF. Here the CDR3 DNA reads TGTGCCAGCAGCCTCAGGCCCTTGACTGGGGGCTCCTACAATGAGCAGTTCTTC.

This clonotype occurred many times. The V and J genes are TRBV9 and TRBJ1-1; 7 nucleotides align to TRBD1. J gave up 7 bases and V 0 bases, and 9 bases lay outside the gene matches. Germline CDR1 and CDR2: SGDLS and YYNGEE. The CDR3 has 15 amino acids. CDR3 DNA sequence: TGTGCCAGCAGCGTAGAGGGCGACAGGGTCGATGAAGCTTTCTTT. Translation gives CASSVEGDRVDEAFF.

This clonotype was detected a few times. This chain links TRBV9 with TRBJ2-3; 11 bases align to TRBD2. J lost 7 bases, V lost 0 bases, and 7 bases had no gene match. The CDR3 has 16 residues. CDR1 is SGDLS, CDR2 YYNGEE, per germline. CDR3 region: CASSVGELAGVNTQYF. CDR3 in DNA: TGTGCCAGCAGCGTAGGTGAACTAGCGGGGGTGAATACGCAGTATTTT.

This clonotype has at least ten counts. The genes are TRBV9 and TRBJ2-7; D remains unclear. Germline assignment: CDR1 SGDLS and CDR2 YYNGEE. This CDR3 comprises 13 residues. Trimming stripped 4 bases from V and 4 bases from J, with 12 bases between. The DNA of the CDR3 is TGTGCCAGCAGCCTCGAGCCCCAATACGAGCAGTACTTC. Translated, it gives CASSLEPQYEQYF.

The sample holds many counts of this clonotype. The chain links TRBV9 to TRBJ2-2; D may correspond to TRBD1 or TRBD2 (5 bases each). V lost 1 base and J lost 4, with 11 bases in between. The CDR3 contains 15 residues. Germline CDR1 is SGDLS and CDR2 is YYNGEE. DNA for the CDR3: TGTGCCAGCAGCGTAAGGGACGTTGGCACCGGGGAGCTGTTTTTT. The encoded protein is CASSVRDVGTGELFF.